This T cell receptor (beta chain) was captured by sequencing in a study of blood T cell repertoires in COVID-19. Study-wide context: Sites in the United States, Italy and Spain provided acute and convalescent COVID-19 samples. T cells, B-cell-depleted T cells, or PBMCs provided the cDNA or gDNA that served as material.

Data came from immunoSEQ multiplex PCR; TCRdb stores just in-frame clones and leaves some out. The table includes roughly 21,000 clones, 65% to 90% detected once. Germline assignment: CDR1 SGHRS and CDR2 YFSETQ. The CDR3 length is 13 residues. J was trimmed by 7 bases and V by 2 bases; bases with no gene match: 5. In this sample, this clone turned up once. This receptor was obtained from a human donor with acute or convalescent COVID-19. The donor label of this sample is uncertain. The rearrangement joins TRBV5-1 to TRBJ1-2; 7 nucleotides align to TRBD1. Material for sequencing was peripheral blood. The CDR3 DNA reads TGCGCCAGCAGCTTAGAGGGGGCGGGTGGCTACACCTTC. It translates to CASSLEGAGGYTF.